Presented here are 32 T cell receptor beta chains from one specimen sequenced in a study of T-cell reconstitution after alpha-beta-depleted transplantation in children. The TCRbeta library incorporated unique molecular identifiers. TCRdb reprocessed the PCR reads via MiXCR and lists one record per CDR3 protein. The data show approximately 220,000 distinct CDR3 sequences, roughly a sixth seen once. Material: PBMCs, mostly from graft donor cells, obtained 360 days after TCRalphabeta/CD19-depleted stem cell transplant. All receptors derive from a male patient between 2 and 15 years old who had a stem cell transplant for acute lymphoblastic leukemia, so the T cells may come from the graft donor.

This clonotype came up a few times. The chain uses TRBV10-3 and TRBJ1-1; maybe TRBD1 (6 bases). The CDR3 spans 13 residues. Trimming shortened V by 1 base and J by 4 bases, and 7 bases separated the two germline ends. Germline CDR1 ENHRY, CDR2 SYGVKD. This chain's CDR3 is CAISEYRATEAFF. The CDR3 DNA reads as TGTGCCATCAGTGAGTACAGGGCCACTGAAGCTTTCTTT.

J is TRBJ2-3 and V is TRBV19; D is ambiguous. Trimming left V 3 bases short and J 11 bases short, with 12 bases between. The CDR3 length is 12 residues. Germline assignment: CDR1 LNHDA and CDR2 SQIVND (reference sequence). The CDR3 spells CASSMALNVQYF. In DNA form, the CDR3 reads TGTGCCAGTAGTATGGCCCTTAACGTGCAGTATTTT.

CDR3 sequence: CAISEGLGNEQYF. The CDR3 coding sequence is TGTGCCATCAGTGAGGGACTAGGGAACGAGCAGTACTTC. The genes are TRBV10-3 and TRBJ2-7; 7 nucleotides align to TRBD2. CDR1 and CDR2 (germline): ENHRY, SYGVKD. This CDR3 has 13 amino acids. The ends lost 2 bases at V and 5 bases at J; junction bases unmatched: 3.

This clonotype has a handful of counts. The rearrangement uses TRBV5-1 and TRBJ2-7, with D possibly called TRBD1 or TRBD2 (5 bases each). Germline lookup yields CDR1 SGHRS and CDR2 YFSETQ. The length of the CDR3 is 16 residues. The germline V and J ends were trimmed by 4 bases and 2 bases, with 19 bases remaining between them. CDR3 residues: CASSLNPSGSPYEQYF. CDR3 coding DNA: TGCGCCAGCAGCCTAAACCCTTCAGGGAGTCCCTACGAGCAGTACTTC. Using reference TRBV5-1 and TRBJ2-7 for the parts outside the CDR3, the full variable domain is KAGVTQTPRYLIKTRGQQVTLSCSPISGHRSVSWYQQTPGQGLQFLFEYFSETQRNKGNFPGRFSGRQFSNSRSEMNVSTLELGDSALYLCASSLNPSGSPYEQYFGPGTRLTVT.

This chain uses TRBV27 with TRBJ2-7; D remains unclear. The CDR3 length is 13 residues. Germline V gene data show CDR1 as MNHEY and CDR2 as SMNVEV (reference sequence). V was pared by 4 bases and J by 3 bases, with 10 bases between. The CDR3 reads CASSWRNNYEQYF. DNA for the CDR3: TGTGCCAGCAGTTGGCGGAACAACTACGAGCAGTACTTC.

The chain is built from TRBV12-3 or TRBV12-4 and TRBJ1-4; D not certain. The CDR3 loop spans 14 amino acids. V shed 5 bases and J shed 8 bases, with 15 bases lying between them. The CDR3 is CASSDPRVGEKLFF. CDR3 in DNA: TGTGCCAGCAGTGACCCTAGGGTTGGGGAAAAACTGTTTTTT.

This clonotype occurred a few times. The V and J genes are TRBV20-1 and TRBJ1-2; tentative D call: TRBD1 (6 bases). The CDR3 covers 14 residues. V was cut by 0 bases and J by 4 bases, with 12 bases left in between. Germline CDR1 DFQATT, CDR2 SNEGSKA (reference sequence). CDR3 DNA sequence: TGCAGTGCTAGAGATGGGGACAACAGCTATGGCTACACCTTC. Its protein is CSARDGDNSYGYTF.

The chain couples TRBV5-1 to TRBJ1-1; maybe TRBD1 (5 bases). Trimming shortened V by 6 bases and J by 1 base, and 19 bases separated the two germline ends. Looked up from germline, CDR1 is SGHRS and CDR2 is YFSETQ. The CDR3 covers 16 residues. CDR3 protein: CASTSGGSGPNTEAFF. The CDR3 DNA is TGCGCCAGCACCTCCGGGGGTTCCGGGCCGAACACTGAAGCTTTCTTT.

As DNA, the CDR3 is TGCGCCACGGCTCTAGGGACAGCCACGAGCTCCTACGAGCAGTACTTC. Translated, it gives CATALGTATSSYEQYF. The gene calls are TRBV5-1 and TRBJ2-7; 7 bases are shared with TRBD1. The germline CDR1 and CDR2 sequences are SGHRS and YFSETQ. The CDR3 extends over 16 amino acids. The V segment lost 9 bases and the J segment 0 bases; nucleotides outside the gene matches: 15.

There are a few counts of this clonotype. This chain uses TRBV12-3 or TRBV12-4 with TRBJ1-2, with 7 bases identical to TRBD1. The junction had 10 bases not matched to a gene; V was cut back by 5 bases and J by 7 bases. The CDR3 has 14 amino acids. As DNA, the CDR3 is TGTGCCAGCAGTACAGGGGTGTCCGATATTGGCTACACCTTC. Translation: CASSTGVSDIGYTF.

The V and J genes are TRBV27 and TRBJ2-7; 9 bases agree with TRBD1. V dropped 3 bases and J dropped 5; count of bases not matched to a gene: 8. The CDR3 is 15 amino acids. Germline-derived CDR1 and CDR2 are MNHEY and SMNVEV (reference sequence). Here the CDR3 DNA reads TGTGCCAGCAGTTTGTGGGACAGGGTAGACGACGAGCAGTACTTC. This sequence encodes CASSLWDRVDDEQYF.

This clonotype has more than one count but fewer than ten. This chain links TRBV20-1 with TRBJ1-2; unclear D gene. This CDR3 comprises 13 residues. CDR1 is DFQATT, CDR2 SNEGSKA, per germline (reference sequence). The V and J ends lost 3 bases and 2 bases respectively, with 10 bases between them. In nucleotides, the CDR3 is TGCAGTGCTAGGGTTGGGAGCAACTATGGCTACACCTTC. Translation gives CSARVGSNYGYTF.

CDR3 bases: TGCGCCAGCAGCTTTCTGGACGGAAGCTCCTACGAGCAGTACTTC. As protein: CASSFLDGSSYEQYF. The chain is built from TRBV5-1 and TRBJ2-7; D unclear. The CDR3 covers 15 residues. V dropped 2 bases and J dropped 0 bases, with 12 bases sitting between them. The germline V gene has CDR1 SGHRS and CDR2 YFSETQ.

As to this clonotype: The junction shows a germline mismatch at one end, possibly a read error. The chain recombines TRBV7-7 with TRBJ2-1; D uncertain. The CDR3 contains 13 residues. From germline, CDR1 is SSHAT and CDR2 FNYEAQ (reference sequence). The CDR3, as DNA: TGTGCTAGCAGCTTAGACGTAGCAGCTGAGCAGTTCTTC. It encodes CASSLDVAAEQFF.

A few counts support this clonotype. The chain carries TRBV20-1 and TRBJ2-1; 12 nucleotides line up with TRBD2. V lost 4 bases, J lost 5 bases, and 3 bases stayed unmatched. This CDR3 is built from 14 residues. CDR1 is DFQATT, CDR2 SNEGSKA, per germline (reference sequence). CDR3: CSATRTSGDNEQFF. CDR3 nucleotide sequence: TGCAGTGCTACCCGGACTAGCGGGGACAATGAGCAGTTCTTC.

V gene TRBV10-3 combines with J gene TRBJ1-1; a weak D match, TRBD1 (5 bases). Germline CDR1 reads ENHRY; CDR2 reads SYGVKD. The CDR3 covers 13 residues. Trimming took 2 bases from V and 7 from J, leaving 11 bases between them. CDR3 loop: CAISETRDGEAFF. The CDR3 DNA is TGTGCCATCAGTGAGACCCGGGACGGTGAAGCTTTCTTT.

The rearrangement links TRBV10-3 to TRBJ1-5, with 7 bases lining up with TRBD1. Germline loops: CDR1 ENHRY, CDR2 SYGVKD. The CDR3 extends over 13 amino acids. After removal of 8 bases from V and 8 bases from J, the junction contained 9 bases not matched to a gene. Written as DNA, the CDR3 is TGTGCCATCTCCGACAGGGCCTCTGAGCCCCAGCATTTT. This codes for CAISDRASEPQHF.

This clonotype was detected only a few times. This chain uses TRBV20-1 with TRBJ1-4; the D is unclear. The CDR3 covers 16 residues. Trimming stripped 5 bases from V and 0 bases from J, with 16 bases between. CDR1 and CDR2 (germline): DFQATT, SNEGSKA (reference sequence). CDR3 in amino acids: CSAPIPGLATNEKLFF. The CDR3 DNA reads TGCAGTGCTCCTATCCCAGGCTTAGCAACTAATGAAAAACTGTTTTTT.

V and J are TRBV6-1 and TRBJ2-7, with 12 bases matching TRBD1. J was trimmed by 7 bases and V by 6 bases; bases with no gene match: 10. This CDR3 is 15 amino acids long. Germline V CDR1 and CDR2: MNHNS, SASEGT. CDR3: CASRRPGQGAWEQYF. CDR3 nucleotides: TGTGCCAGCAGACGGCCGGGACAGGGGGCTTGGGAGCAGTACTTC.

The chain links TRBV12-3 or TRBV12-4 to TRBJ1-2, with TRBD1 identical over 8 bases. The CDR3 covers 12 residues. V lost 5 bases to trimming and J lost 12 bases; unmatched junction nucleotides: 8. This CDR3 is CASSGRTGSHTF. The CDR3 DNA sequence: TGTGCCAGCAGTGGGCGGACAGGGAGCCACACCTTC.

This clonotype was observed a few times. This chain connects TRBV5-1 to TRBJ2-5, with a possible D match to TRBD1 (5 bases). The V gene lost 6 bases and the J gene lost 2 bases, with 11 bases spanning the gap. The CDR3 extends over 13 amino acids. Germline CDR1 reads SGHRS; CDR2 reads YFSETQ. The CDR3 sequence: CASKRGTQETQYF. In nucleotides, the CDR3 is TGCGCCAGCAAAAGGGGTACTCAAGAGACCCAGTACTTC.

In this sample, this clonotype turned up a few times. The J gene is TRBJ1-6, the V gene TRBV27, with a weak D call TRBD1 (5 bases). Germline V lookup: CDR1 MNHEY, CDR2 SMNVEV (reference sequence). The V end lost 6 bases, the J end lost 7 bases, and 10 bases lay between the germline ends. CDR3 length: 13 residues. DNA of the CDR3: TGTGCCAGCAGCAAGGAGGGGAATTCACCCCTCCACTTT. It encodes CASSKEGNSPLHF.

This clonotype was seen only a few times. The chain employs TRBV10-3 and TRBJ2-1; possible D gene TRBD1, 8 bases. Per germline, CDR1 ENHRY and CDR2 SYGVKD. This CDR3 comprises 15 residues. V was shortened by 6 bases and J by 9 bases, with 21 bases between the two germline ends. The CDR3 DNA reads as TGTGCCATCAGGGGGGGGACAGGAGGAGATGGTGAGCAGTTCTTC. It yields the protein CAIRGGTGGDGEQFF.

Only a few counts were recorded for this clonotype. The genes are TRBV29-1 and TRBJ2-7; TRBD2 matches at 7 bases. The germline V gene has CDR1 SQVTM and CDR2 ANQGSEA. The V segment lost 4 bases and the J segment 2 bases; nucleotides outside the gene matches: 2. The CDR3 is made up of 12 amino acids. The CDR3 DNA is TGCAGCGTTGGGGAGGGAACCTACGAGCAGTACTTC. Amino acid sequence: CSVGEGTYEQYF.

This clonotype was counted only a few times. The V and J genes are TRBV12-3 or TRBV12-4 and TRBJ2-1; perhaps TRBD2 as D (5 bases). Trimming pared 3 bases from V and 0 bases from J, leaving 6 bases between. This CDR3 is 14 amino acids long. CDR3 amino acids: CASSFRGSYNEQFF. The DNA of the CDR3 is TGTGCCAGCAGTTTCCGGGGCTCCTACAATGAGCAGTTCTTC.

This clonotype was detected a few times. The rearrangement joins TRBV18 to TRBJ1-3; D unresolved. Trimming pared 7 bases from V and 5 bases from J, leaving 12 bases between. Germline V gene lookup returns CDR1 KGHSH and CDR2 LQKENI. This CDR3 is built from 13 residues. CDR3 protein: CASFSSARNTIYF. The CDR3 nucleotides read TGTGCCAGCTTCTCCTCGGCGCGAAACACCATATATTTT.

V is TRBV12-3 or TRBV12-4 and J is TRBJ2-5, with a weak D call TRBD2 (6 bases). The CDR3 extends over 16 amino acids. Trimming shortened V by 3 bases and J by 4 bases, and 18 bases separated the two germline ends. CDR3 nucleotide sequence: TGTGCCAGCAGTTTCGGTTTCCGAAGTAGCGGAGAGACCCAGTACTTC. Translation: CASSFGFRSSGETQYF.

The chain is built from TRBV7-8 and TRBJ2-2; D perhaps matches TRBD2 (6 bases). Germline values: CDR1 SGHVS, CDR2 FQNEAQ. V was clipped by 10 bases and J by 5 bases, with 23 bases between them. The CDR3 sequence is 16 residues long. CDR3 in amino acids: CATTKLSGPTTGELFF. As DNA, the CDR3 is TGTGCCACCACGAAATTGAGCGGGCCCACGACCGGGGAGCTGTTTTTT.

Ten or more counts support this clonotype. V usage is TRBV20-1 and J usage is TRBJ2-1; no definite D call. This CDR3 is 12 amino acids long. CDR1 and CDR2 (germline): DFQATT, SNEGSKA (reference sequence). V lost 2 bases, J lost 6 bases, and 8 bases lay in between. Here the CDR3 reads CSARPLSNEQFF. CDR3 in DNA: TGCAGTGCTAGACCCTTAAGCAATGAGCAGTTCTTC.

The V gene is TRBV20-1, the J gene TRBJ2-5; possibly TRBD2 for D (5 bases). Trimming pared 1 base from V and 0 bases from J, leaving 15 bases between. Germline CDR1 DFQATT, CDR2 SNEGSKA (reference sequence). The CDR3 spans 16 residues. The CDR3 is CSARGGPASDQETQYF. The CDR3 DNA reads TGCAGTGCTAGAGGCGGGCCTGCCAGTGACCAAGAGACCCAGTACTTC.

This CDR3 reads CATSVQRGANTEAFF. CDR3 coding DNA: TGTGCCACCAGTGTCCAGAGGGGGGCGAACACTGAAGCTTTCTTT. This chain uses TRBV24-1 with TRBJ1-1; TRBD1 is a possible D gene (6 bases). V lost 5 bases and J lost 1, with 13 bases in between. The CDR3 length is 15 residues. The germline V gene has CDR1 KGHDR and CDR2 SFDVKD.

The chain joins TRBV27 to TRBJ2-7; 13 bases fit TRBD2. CDR3 length equals 15 residues. Germline V lookup: CDR1 MNHEY, CDR2 SMNVEV (reference sequence). The V gene end was trimmed by 5 bases and the J gene end by 2 bases; junction bases not matched to a gene: 3. The CDR3 sequence: CASSPGLAGTYEQYF. The CDR3 DNA sequence: TGTGCCAGCAGTCCGGGACTAGCGGGAACCTACGAGCAGTACTTC.